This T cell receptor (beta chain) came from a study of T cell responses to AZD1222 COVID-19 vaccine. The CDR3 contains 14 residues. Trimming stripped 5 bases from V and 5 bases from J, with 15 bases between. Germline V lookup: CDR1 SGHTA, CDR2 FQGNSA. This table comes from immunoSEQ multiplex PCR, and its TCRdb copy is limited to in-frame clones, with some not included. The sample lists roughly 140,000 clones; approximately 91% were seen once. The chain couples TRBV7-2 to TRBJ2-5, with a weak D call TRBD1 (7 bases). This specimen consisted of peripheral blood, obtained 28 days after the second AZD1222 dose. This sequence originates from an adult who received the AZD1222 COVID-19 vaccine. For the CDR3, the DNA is TGTGCCAGCAGCCCGCAACAGGGGAGGGAGACCCAGTACTTC. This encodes CASSPQQGRETQYF.